This T cell receptor (beta chain) was captured by sequencing in a study of blood T cell repertoires in COVID-19. Turning to the study itself: Some COVID-19 samples were acute and others convalescent; all came from the United States, Italy and Spain. Sources were T cells, B-cell-depleted T cells, or PBMCs; the material itself was cDNA or gDNA.

The CDR3 length is 12 residues. V was trimmed by 4 bases and J by 10 bases, leaving 11 bases between them. Per germline, CDR1 GTSNPN and CDR2 SVGIG (reference sequence). A few counts support this clone. In the original workflow: Using reference gene primer amplification, nucleated cell counts were estimated. The table came from immunoSEQ multiplex PCR; TCRdb's copy has only in-frame clones and leaves some out. The V and J calls and clone size were taken over from that table, and D and trimming were inferred from the DNA. Of about 150,000 clones detected, 76% appear once; the ten largest clones hold less than 5.5%.

Sequencing was carried out using peripheral blood. The rearrangement uses TRBV30 and TRBJ1-6; no definite D call. The sequence derives from a man aged 55 to 70 with acute or convalescent COVID-19. CDR3 sequence: CAWNSGGSPLHF. Here the CDR3 DNA reads TGTGCCTGGAATTCGGGAGGATCACCCCTCCACTTT. The variable domain in full, completed from reference TRBV30 and TRBJ1-6, reads SQTIHQWPATLVQPVGSPLSLECTVEGTSNPNLYWYRQAAGRGLQLLFYSVGIGQISSEVPQNLSASRPQDRQFILSSKKLLLSDSGFYLCAWNSGGSPLHFGNGTRLTVT.